This entry is about one T cell receptor beta chain. Antigen specificity is unknown. The data were obtained in a study of T cell repertoires in ileal Crohn's disease. Study findings and constraints: Mucosal expansions were suggested to be mainly CD8 T cells.

V was cut by 0 bases and J by 2 bases, with 10 bases left in between. CDR1 and CDR2 from the germline V gene are LNHDA and SQIVND (reference sequence). This CDR3 has 15 residues. Time point meaning: proximal margin of the surgical specimen (macroscopically non-inflamed). Using immunoSEQ multiplex PCR, the repertoire was profiled, and TCRdb retains in-frame clones only, with some absent. The sample includes some 2,100 clones, roughly 87% of them seen just once. This chain connects TRBV19 to TRBJ1-2, with D hard to call. The source is an adult with Crohn's disease. Sample: ileal tissue. This chain's CDR3 is CASSIDLKGNYGYTF. DNA of the CDR3: TGTGCCAGTAGTATAGATCTCAAAGGGAACTATGGCTACACCTTC. The whole variable domain, remainder taken from reference TRBV19 and TRBJ1-2, is DGGITQSPKYLFRKEGQNVTLSCEQNLNHDAMYWYRQDPGQGLRLIYYSQIVNDFQKGDIAEGYSVSREKKESFPLTVTSAQKNPTAFYLCASSIDLKGNYGYTFGSGTRLTVV.